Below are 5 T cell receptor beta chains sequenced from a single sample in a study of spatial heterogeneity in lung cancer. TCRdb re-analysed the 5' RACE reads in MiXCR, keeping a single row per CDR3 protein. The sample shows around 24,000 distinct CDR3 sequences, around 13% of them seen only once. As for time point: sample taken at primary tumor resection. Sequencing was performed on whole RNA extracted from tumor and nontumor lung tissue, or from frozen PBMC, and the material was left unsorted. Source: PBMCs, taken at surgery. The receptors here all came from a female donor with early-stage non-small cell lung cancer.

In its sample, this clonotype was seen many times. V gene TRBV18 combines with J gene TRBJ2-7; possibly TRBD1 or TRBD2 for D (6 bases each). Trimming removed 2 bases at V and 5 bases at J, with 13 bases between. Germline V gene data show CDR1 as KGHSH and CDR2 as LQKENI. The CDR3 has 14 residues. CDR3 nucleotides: TGTGCCAGCTCACCAGGGGGGACACCACACGAGCAGTACTTC. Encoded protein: CASSPGGTPHEQYF.

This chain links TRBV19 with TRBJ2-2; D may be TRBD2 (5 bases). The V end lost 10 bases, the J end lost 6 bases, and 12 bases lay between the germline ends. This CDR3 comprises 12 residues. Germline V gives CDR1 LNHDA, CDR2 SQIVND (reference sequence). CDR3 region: CATPDGAGELFF. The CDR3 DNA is TGTGCCACCCCGGACGGGGCCGGGGAGCTGTTTTTT.

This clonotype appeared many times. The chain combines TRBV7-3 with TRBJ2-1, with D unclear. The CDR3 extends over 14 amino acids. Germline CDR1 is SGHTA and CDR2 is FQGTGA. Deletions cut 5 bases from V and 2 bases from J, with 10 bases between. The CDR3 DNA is TGTGCCAGCAGCATTACTGCCCCCTACAATGAGCAGTTCTTC. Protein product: CASSITAPYNEQFF.

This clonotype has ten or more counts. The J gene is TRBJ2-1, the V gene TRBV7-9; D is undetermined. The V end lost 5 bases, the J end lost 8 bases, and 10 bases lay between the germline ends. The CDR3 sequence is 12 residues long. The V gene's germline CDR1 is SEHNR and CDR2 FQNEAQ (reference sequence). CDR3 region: CASSPPLYEQFF. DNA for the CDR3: TGTGCCAGCAGCCCACCACTCTATGAGCAGTTCTTC.

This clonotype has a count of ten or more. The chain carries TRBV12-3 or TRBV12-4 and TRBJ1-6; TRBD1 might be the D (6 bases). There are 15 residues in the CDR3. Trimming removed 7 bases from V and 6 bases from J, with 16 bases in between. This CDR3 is CASTTGSAFNSPLHF. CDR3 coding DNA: TGTGCCAGCACTACAGGGTCCGCCTTTAATTCACCCCTCCACTTT.